This T cell receptor (beta chain) was profiled in a study of shared clonotypes between healthy human individuals. Profiled with immunoSEQ multiplex PCR; TCRdb holds only in-frame clones, not every one. The table lists about 95,000 clones, 67% of them singletons. V dropped 4 bases and J dropped 5; count of bases not matched to a gene: 7. Germline loops: CDR1 MGHRA, CDR2 YSYEKL. The CDR3 extends over 15 amino acids. Sequencing was performed on memory CD8+ T cells sorted from blood. Subset noted: CD45RO+ cells pooled with CCR7-negative TemRA cells. The receptor comes from a young man in good health. The gene calls are TRBV4-1 and TRBJ2-7, with 11 bases that match TRBD2. The CDR3 region has the DNA TGCGCCAGCAGCCCCTTACTAGCGGGAGCTAACGAGCAGTACTTC. Encoded protein: CASSPLLAGANEQYF.